The 23 T cell receptor beta chains listed next were all sequenced from one sample in a study of T cell responses to AZD1222 COVID-19 vaccine. Sequencing was performed with immunoSEQ multiplex PCR; in TCRdb, only in-frame clones are kept and a portion is missing. Found here are 95,000 to 100,000 clones, approximately 90% of them singletons; the top ten hold 1.3%. Sequencing used peripheral blood, obtained on day 0 of AZD1222 vaccination. These receptors were collected from an adult in good health.

This clone was recorded only once. V is TRBV6-5 and J is TRBJ1-1; D is perhaps TRBD1 (5 bases). This CDR3 region has 13 residues. CDR1 and CDR2 (germline): MNHEY, SVGAGI. The ends were cut back, 6 bases at V and 12 bases at J, with 20 bases in the middle. The CDR3 region is CASSGTTGYVSFF. The CDR3 bases are TGTGCCAGCAGCGGGACCACAGGTTACGTCTCTTTCTTT.

This chain joins TRBV6-5 and TRBJ2-1; TRBD1 aligns across 7 bases. This CDR3 comprises 15 residues. After removal of 6 bases from V and 7 bases from J, the junction contained 12 bases not matched to a gene. The germline gives CDR1 MNHEY, CDR2 SVGAGI. In DNA form, the CDR3 reads TGTGCCAGCAGGTCGACAGGGTACCCGACAAATGAGCAGTTCTTC. Protein product: CASRSTGYPTNEQFF.

J is TRBJ1-5 and V is TRBV7-9; D unresolved. V was shortened by 0 bases and J by 7 bases, with 4 bases between the two germline ends. The CDR3 length is 12 residues. Germline CDR1 and CDR2: SEHNR and FQNEAQ (reference sequence). The CDR3 loop is CASSLAKQPQHF. CDR3 DNA sequence: TGTGCCAGCAGCTTAGCAAAGCAGCCCCAGCATTTT.

This clone was found a few times. The V gene is TRBV7-3, the J gene TRBJ1-1, with a tentative D call TRBD1 (5 bases). Germline V gives CDR1 SGHTA, CDR2 FQGTGA. The V end was cut by 5 bases, the J end by 4 bases, with 11 bases between. The CDR3 loop spans 13 amino acids. The CDR3: CASSPSRVTEAFF. CDR3 sequence (DNA): TGTGCCAGCAGCCCCTCCAGGGTCACTGAAGCTTTCTTT.

The chain employs TRBV3-1 (or the pseudogene TRBV3-2) and TRBJ2-1, with a weak D call TRBD2 (6 bases). Trimming shortened V by 5 bases and J by 4 bases, and 15 bases separated the two germline ends. The CDR3 is 15 residues long. CDR1 is LGHDT, CDR2 YNNKEL, per germline (reference sequence). The CDR3 spells CASSTMYGSYNEQFF. The CDR3 DNA is TGTGCCAGCAGCACAATGTACGGGAGTTACAATGAGCAGTTCTTC.

V gene TRBV5-1 combines with J gene TRBJ2-5; 7 nucleotides line up with TRBD1. Per germline, CDR1 SGHRS and CDR2 YFSETQ. J lost 5 bases, V lost 4 bases, and 8 bases had no gene match. The CDR3 consists of 14 residues. CDR3: CASSTTGPGETQYF. CDR3 in DNA: TGCGCCAGCAGCACGACAGGGCCCGGTGAGACCCAGTACTTC.

The chain recombines TRBV18 with TRBJ2-2; TRBD1 is a possible D gene (5 bases). The CDR3 sequence is 15 residues long. With 1 base removed from V and 5 bases from J, the gap between germline ends came to 11 bases. CDR1 and CDR2 (germline): KGHSH, LQKENI. For the CDR3, the DNA is TGTGCCAGCTCACCACAGGGGATAGGAACCGGGGAGCTGTTTTTT. Amino acids: CASSPQGIGTGELFF.

The chain recombines TRBV29-1 with TRBJ1-2, with TRBD1 identical over 8 bases. Germline V gives CDR1 SQVTM, CDR2 ANQGSEA. The CDR3 spans 12 residues. V was pared by 2 bases and J by 14 bases, with 10 bases of the junction left unmatched. This CDR3 reads CSVESAGGGWTF. For the CDR3, the DNA is TGCAGCGTTGAATCGGCAGGGGGCGGCTGGACCTTC.

Comments on this clone: The sample has other DNA sequences that encode this CDR3 too. V usage is TRBV28 and J usage is TRBJ1-1; D call uncertain. From germline, CDR1 is MDHEN and CDR2 SYDVKM. The V and J ends lost 6 bases and 1 base respectively, with 6 bases between them. This CDR3 is 12 amino acids long. The CDR3 DNA follows: TGTGCCAGCAGGTTACAGAACACTGAAGCTTTCTTT. Translation: CASRLQNTEAFF.

V is TRBV19 and J is TRBJ1-2; 7 positions agree with TRBD1. The V and J ends lost 5 bases and 8 bases, in that order; junction bases with no gene match: 20. The V gene's germline CDR1 is LNHDA and CDR2 SQIVND (reference sequence). This CDR3 is 17 amino acids long. The CDR3 sequence is CASSALLGQQAITGYTF. The DNA for the CDR3 is TGTGCCAGTAGTGCCCTCCTGGGACAGCAAGCCATCACCGGCTACACCTTC.

The V and J genes are TRBV5-1 and TRBJ2-1, with D possibly being TRBD2 (5 bases). Germline CDR1 reads SGHRS; CDR2 reads YFSETQ. Trimming stripped 0 bases from V and 11 bases from J, with 15 bases between. CDR3 length: 14 amino acids. The CDR3 DNA follows: TGCGCCAGCAGCTTGGGGCCTAACAGCGGCCAGCAGTTCTTC. It is translated as CASSLGPNSGQQFF.

V gene TRBV15 combines with J gene TRBJ2-2, with D possibly matching TRBD2 (6 bases). The ends were cut back, 1 base at V and 6 bases at J, with 15 bases in the middle. The CDR3 is 16 amino acids. The V gene's germline CDR1 is LNHNV and CDR2 YYDKDF (reference sequence). CDR3 protein: CATSRGFSWGAGELFF. The CDR3 DNA sequence: TGTGCCACCAGCAGAGGCTTCTCGTGGGGGGCCGGGGAGCTGTTTTTT. The whole variable domain, remainder taken from reference TRBV15 and TRBJ2-2, is DAMVIQNPRYQVTQFGKPVTLSCSQTLNHNVMYWYQQKSSQAPKLLFHYYDKDFNNEADTPDNFQSRRPNTSFCFLDIRSPGLGDTAMYLCATSRGFSWGAGELFFGEGSRLTVL.

This clone was recorded only once. The chain has TRBV28 and TRBJ1-6; 8 nucleotides match TRBD1. Looked up from germline, CDR1 is MDHEN and CDR2 is SYDVKM. V dropped 4 bases and J dropped 7; count of bases not matched to a gene: 9. The CDR3 runs 16 residues. The DNA of the CDR3 is TGTGCCAGCAGTTCGACAGGGGTCGAGGGGAATTCACCCCTCCACTTT. It yields the protein CASSSTGVEGNSPLHF.

V and J are TRBV7-6 and TRBJ2-5; D gene unclear. The germline CDR1 and CDR2 sequences are SGHVS and FNYEAQ. Trimming removed 6 bases at V and 5 bases at J, with 7 bases between. There are 11 residues in the CDR3. CDR3 sequence reads: CASRTSETQYF. The CDR3 DNA is TGTGCCAGCAGGACTTCGGAGACCCAGTACTTC.

The J gene is TRBJ2-4, the V gene TRBV3-1 (or the pseudogene TRBV3-2), with 9 bases lining up with TRBD1. There are 17 residues in the CDR3. Germline values: CDR1 LGHDT, CDR2 YNNKEL (reference sequence). V gave up 1 base and J gave up 4 bases; unmatched junction bases: 8. The chain's CDR3 is CASSQGVPGQGKNIQYF. The CDR3 coding sequence is TGTGCCAGCAGCCAAGGGGTACCGGGACAGGGAAAAAACATTCAGTACTTC.

CDR3 coding DNA: TGTGCCAGCAGCCAAGAAGGGGGAGCTTTCTTT. Translating it yields CASSQEGGAFF. This chain uses TRBV3-1 (or the pseudogene TRBV3-2) with TRBJ1-1; tentatively, D is TRBD1 (6 bases). The V gene's germline CDR1 is LGHDT and CDR2 YNNKEL (reference sequence). V was clipped by 0 bases and J by 10 bases, with 6 bases between them. The CDR3 has 11 amino acids.

This chain links TRBV10-3 with TRBJ1-1; D possibly corresponds to TRBD1 (5 bases). V lost 5 bases and J 2 bases, leaving 18 bases between the germline ends. The germline V gene encodes CDR1 ENHRY and CDR2 SYGVKD. CDR3 length equals 16 residues. The CDR3 coding sequence is TGTGCCATCAGTACCCTAGGGGACGGCCCTAACACTGAAGCTTTCTTT. Amino acids: CAISTLGDGPNTEAFF.

The chain uses TRBV5-1 and TRBJ1-6; 8 bases are shared with TRBD1. Germline lookup yields CDR1 SGHRS and CDR2 YFSETQ. The CDR3 spans 14 residues. Trimming at V came to 4 bases and at J to 9 bases, leaving 6 bases not matched to a gene. The CDR3 DNA reads TGCGCCAGCAGCCAAAACAGGGGGGGTTCACCCCTCCACTTT. Protein: CASSQNRGGSPLHF.

This chain connects TRBV5-1 to TRBJ2-3, with 12 bases identical to TRBD2. In germline, CDR1 is SGHRS, CDR2 YFSETQ. Trimming removed 6 bases from V and 11 bases from J; junction bases left unmatched: 10. The CDR3 has 14 residues. CDR3 sequence (DNA): TGCGCCAGCATGGATCCTAGCGGGGGGGCGAGGCAGTATTTT. Translated, it gives CASMDPSGGARQYF.

This clone appeared once. The chain links TRBV21-1 to TRBJ2-7; the table's D call TRBD2 went unverified against the DNA. TRBV21-1 is recorded as a pseudogene. The CDR3 extends over 14 amino acids. The CDR3 DNA reads as TGTGCCAGCAGAAAGGAGGTTAAGCCCTACGAGCAGTACTTC. It yields the protein CASRKEVKPYEQYF.

This chain connects TRBV4-1 to TRBJ1-3, with 8 bases matching TRBD1. Trimming at V came to 1 base and at J to 4 bases, leaving 3 bases not matched to a gene. The CDR3 has 15 residues. Germline V gene sequence: CDR1 MGHRA, CDR2 YSYEKL. As DNA, the CDR3 is TGCGCCAGCAGCCAAGGACAGGGGTTCGGAAACACCATATATTTT. The encoded protein is CASSQGQGFGNTIYF.

The chain uses TRBV28 and TRBJ2-1, with D hard to call. Looked up from germline, CDR1 is MDHEN and CDR2 is SYDVKM. Trimming pared 3 bases from V and 9 bases from J, leaving 18 bases between. The CDR3 consists of 15 residues. DNA for the CDR3: TGTGCCAGCAGTTTTGACACCCAATATACTGTTGAGCAGTTCTTC. Translated, it gives CASSFDTQYTVEQFF.

The J gene is TRBJ2-1, the V gene TRBV28; TRBD1 might be the D (5 bases). Looked up from germline, CDR1 is MDHEN and CDR2 is SYDVKM. V lost 7 bases and J 2 bases, leaving 18 bases between the germline ends. This CDR3 has 16 residues. CDR3 nucleotides: TGTGCCAGCAATCCCAAGGGGAATGGTGCCTACAATGAGCAGTTCTTC. It encodes CASNPKGNGAYNEQFF.